This TCR beta chain emerged from a study of blood T cell repertoires in COVID-19. Study in general: Sites in the United States, Italy and Spain provided acute and convalescent COVID-19 samples. The cDNA or gDNA used as material had been derived from T cells, B-cell-depleted T cells, or PBMCs.

As originally analysed: How many nucleated cells were present was estimated from reference gene primer amplification. Sequencing used immunoSEQ multiplex PCR; TCRdb keeps in-frame clones, though not all of them. V, J and clone size derive from that table, while D and trimming were established from the DNA sequence. The sample consists of about 200,000 clones, 70% to 90% of them appearing once. The germline V gene has CDR1 LNHDA and CDR2 SQIVND (reference sequence). V lost 4 bases to trimming and J lost 6 bases; unmatched junction nucleotides: 10. The CDR3 length is 15 residues. The source of this sequence is a man aged 30 to 45 who had recovered from COVID-19. The chain combines TRBV19 with TRBJ1-2; 8 bases line up with TRBD1. Material: peripheral blood. The CDR3: CASSKTGARNNGYTF. DNA of the CDR3: TGTGCCAGTAGTAAGACAGGGGCCCGGAATAATGGCTACACCTTC.